This T cell receptor (beta chain) came from a study of shared clonotypes between healthy human individuals. The V gene's germline CDR1 is PRHDT and CDR2 FYEKMQ (reference sequence). V lost 5 bases and J 4 bases, leaving 10 bases between the germline ends. This CDR3 comprises 13 residues. CD8 cells regarded as naive lacked CD45RO, were positively chosen for CCR7, and omitted terminally differentiated effector memory CD45RA+ cells. The authors' processing: Filtering of immunoSEQ junctional sequences could not match full-length read filtering. The data were produced by immunoSEQ multiplex PCR, yet TCRdb's version contains in-frame clones alone and is incomplete. For V, J and clone size, that table is used; D and trimming come from the DNA. The sample lists over 750,000 clones, 96% seen once, with about 0.25% in the top ten.

The rearrangement joins TRBV13 to TRBJ2-3; no clear D gene. The receptor was derived from a man aged 25-45 years in good health. The sample taken for sequencing was naive CD8+ T cells sorted from blood. This CDR3 reads CASSRPPPDTQYF. The DNA for the CDR3 is TGTGCCAGCAGCCGTCCACCTCCAGATACGCAGTATTTT.